This T cell receptor (beta chain) emerged from a study of early T cells in non-severe SARS-CoV-2 infection. Whole-study results and caveats: Clonotype matching in VDJdb favored anti-spike CD8 responses and did not capture private and CD4 specificities.

MiXCR, applied by TCRdb to the 5' RACE reads, yields one record per CDR3 protein. The data show roughly 50,000 distinct CDR3 sequences, with around 8% seen just once and roughly a tenth held by the top ten. This clonotype was counted ten times or more. Its antigen is unidentified. The CDR3 is 11 residues long. V lost 3 bases and J lost 8, with 6 bases in between. Germline V gene data show CDR1 as SGDLS and CDR2 as YYNGEE. The chain couples TRBV9 to TRBJ2-1; D gene unclear. The receptor was derived from an adult who was a healthcare worker with PCR-confirmed SARS-CoV-2 infection or an uninfected control (not recorded which). The input for sequencing was whole blood, taken at baseline. CDR3: CASSEGYEQFF. Here the CDR3 DNA reads TGTGCCAGCAGCGAGGGTTATGAGCAGTTCTTC.